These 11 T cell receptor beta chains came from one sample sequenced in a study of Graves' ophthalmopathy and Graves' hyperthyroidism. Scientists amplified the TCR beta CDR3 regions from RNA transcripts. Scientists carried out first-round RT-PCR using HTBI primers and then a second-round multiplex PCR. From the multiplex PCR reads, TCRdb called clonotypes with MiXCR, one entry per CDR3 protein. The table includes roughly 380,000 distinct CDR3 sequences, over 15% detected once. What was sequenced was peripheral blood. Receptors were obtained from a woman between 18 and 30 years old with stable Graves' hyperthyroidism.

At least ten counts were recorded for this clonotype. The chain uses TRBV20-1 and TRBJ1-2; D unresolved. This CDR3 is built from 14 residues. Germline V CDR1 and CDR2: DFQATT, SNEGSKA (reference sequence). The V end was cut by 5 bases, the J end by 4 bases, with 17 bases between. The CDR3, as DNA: TGCAGTGCTGGGTCCTTGGCAGTCTCCTATGGCTACACCTTC. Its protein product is CSAGSLAVSYGYTF.

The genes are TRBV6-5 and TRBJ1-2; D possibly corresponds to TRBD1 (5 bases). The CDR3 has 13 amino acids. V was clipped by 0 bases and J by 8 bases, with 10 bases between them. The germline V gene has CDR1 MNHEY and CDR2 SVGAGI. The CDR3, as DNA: TGTGCCAGCAGTTACTCAGGGGCGCGGGGCTACACCTTC. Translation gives CASSYSGARGYTF.

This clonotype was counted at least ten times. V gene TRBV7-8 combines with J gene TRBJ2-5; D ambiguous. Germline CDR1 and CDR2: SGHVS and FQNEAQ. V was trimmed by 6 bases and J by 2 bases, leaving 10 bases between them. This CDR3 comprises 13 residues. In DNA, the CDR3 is TGTGCCAGCAGGTCTAGAGCACAAGAGACCCAGTACTTC. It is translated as CASRSRAQETQYF.

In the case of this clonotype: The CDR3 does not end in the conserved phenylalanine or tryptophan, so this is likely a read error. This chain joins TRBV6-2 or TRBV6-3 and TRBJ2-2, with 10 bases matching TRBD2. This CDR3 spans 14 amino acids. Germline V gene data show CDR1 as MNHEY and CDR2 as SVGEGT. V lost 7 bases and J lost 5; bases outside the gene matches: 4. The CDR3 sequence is CASTDSGGTGELFL. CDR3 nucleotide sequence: TGTGCCAGCACCGATAGCGGGGGGACCGGGGAGCTGTTTTTG.

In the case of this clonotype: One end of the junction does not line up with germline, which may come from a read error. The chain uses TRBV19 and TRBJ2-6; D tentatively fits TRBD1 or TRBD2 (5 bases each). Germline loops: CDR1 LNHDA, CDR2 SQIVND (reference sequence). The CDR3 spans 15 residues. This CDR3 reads CASRQSGSGANVLTF. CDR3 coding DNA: TGTGCCAGTCGACAAAGCGGCTCTGGGGCCAACGTCCTGACCTTC.

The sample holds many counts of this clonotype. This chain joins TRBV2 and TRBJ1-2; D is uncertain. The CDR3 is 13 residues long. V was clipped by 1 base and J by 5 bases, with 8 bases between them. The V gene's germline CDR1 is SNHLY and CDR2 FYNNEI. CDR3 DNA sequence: TGTGCCAGCAGTGAAGAGACGGATTATGGCTACACCTTC. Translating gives CASSEETDYGYTF.

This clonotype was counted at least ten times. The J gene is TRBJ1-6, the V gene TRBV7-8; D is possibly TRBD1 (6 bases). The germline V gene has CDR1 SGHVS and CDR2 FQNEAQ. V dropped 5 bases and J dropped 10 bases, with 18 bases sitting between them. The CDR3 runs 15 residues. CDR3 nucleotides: TGTGCCAGCAGCCCCCACAGGGTTGCTCGCTCACCCCTCCACTTT. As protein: CASSPHRVARSPLHF.

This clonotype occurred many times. The CDR3 nucleotides are TGTGCCAGCAGTGGAGTTTTGGGGGCAGCGGGAGAAAACATTCAGTACTTC. Encoded protein: CASSGVLGAAGENIQYF. The V call is TRBV2, the J call TRBJ2-4; 8 bases fit TRBD2. The ends lost 4 bases at V and 5 bases at J; junction bases unmatched: 13. Per the germline V gene, CDR1 is SNHLY and CDR2 is FYNNEI. This CDR3 has 17 residues.

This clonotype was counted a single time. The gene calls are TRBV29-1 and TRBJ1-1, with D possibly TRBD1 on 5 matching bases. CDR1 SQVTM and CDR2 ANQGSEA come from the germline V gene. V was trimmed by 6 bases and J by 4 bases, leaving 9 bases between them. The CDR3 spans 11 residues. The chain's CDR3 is CSVQGGTEAFF. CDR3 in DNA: TGCAGCGTGCAGGGTGGCACTGAAGCTTTCTTT.

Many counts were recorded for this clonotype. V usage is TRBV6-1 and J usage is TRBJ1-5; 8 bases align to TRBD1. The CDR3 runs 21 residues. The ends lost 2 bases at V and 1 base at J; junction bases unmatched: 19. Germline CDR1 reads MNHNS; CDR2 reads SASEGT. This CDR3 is CASSERLAGTGSVMSNQPQHF. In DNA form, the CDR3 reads TGTGCCAGCAGTGAAAGATTGGCCGGGACAGGTAGTGTCATGAGCAATCAGCCCCAGCATTTT.

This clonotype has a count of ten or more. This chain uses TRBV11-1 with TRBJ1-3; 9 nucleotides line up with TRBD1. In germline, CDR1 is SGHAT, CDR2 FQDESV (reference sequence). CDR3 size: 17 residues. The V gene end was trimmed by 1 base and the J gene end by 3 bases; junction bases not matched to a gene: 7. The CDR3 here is CASSLGTGGSFGNTIYF. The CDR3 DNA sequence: TGTGCCAGCAGCTTAGGAACAGGGGGCTCTTTTGGAAACACCATATATTTT.